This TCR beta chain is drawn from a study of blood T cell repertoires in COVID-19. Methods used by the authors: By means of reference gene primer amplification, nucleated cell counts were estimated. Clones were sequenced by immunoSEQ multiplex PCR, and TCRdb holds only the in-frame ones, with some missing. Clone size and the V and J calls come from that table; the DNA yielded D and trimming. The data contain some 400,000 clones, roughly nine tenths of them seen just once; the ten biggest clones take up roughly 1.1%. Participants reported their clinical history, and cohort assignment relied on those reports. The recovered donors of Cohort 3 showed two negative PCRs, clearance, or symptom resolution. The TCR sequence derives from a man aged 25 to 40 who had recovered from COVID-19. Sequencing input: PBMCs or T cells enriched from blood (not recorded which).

CDR3 DNA: TGTGCCAGCAGTGGACAGTTCTCTGAAGCTTTCTTT. Its protein is CASSGQFSEAFF. The chain carries TRBV2 and TRBJ1-1, with TRBD1 as a possible D gene (5 bases). CDR1 is SNHLY and CDR2 is FYNNEI in the germline V gene. V was pared by 4 bases and J by 6 bases, with 9 bases between. The CDR3 sequence is 12 residues long.